Following are 30 T cell receptor beta chains from one sample sequenced in a study of T cells in narcolepsy. The protocol was immunoSEQ multiplex PCR, while the TCRdb copy is restricted to in-frame clones and leaves out a portion. The sample holds tens of thousands of clones, roughly 74% seen once. Sample: CD45RA- memory CD4+ T cells from PBMCs. These receptors came from a human donor with narcolepsy.

The chain recombines TRBV6-1 with TRBJ2-3, with 10 bases that match TRBD2. J lost 1 base, V lost 11 bases, and 3 bases had no gene match. CDR3 length: 13 amino acids. The V gene's germline CDR1 is MNHNS and CDR2 SASEGT. The CDR3 DNA sequence: TGTGCCCACGGACTAGCGGGCACAGATACGCAGTATTTT. Its translation is CAHGLAGTDTQYF.

Points on this clone: The same CDR3 also results from other DNA sequences found in this sample. The rearrangement uses TRBV7-9 and TRBJ2-2; 12 bases agree with TRBD1. Germline V gene sequence: CDR1 SEHNR, CDR2 FQNEAQ (reference sequence). V lost 1 base, J lost 6 bases, and 6 bases stayed unmatched. The CDR3 extends over 17 amino acids. The CDR3 DNA reads as TGTGCCAGCAGCTTAGGACCAGGGACAGGGGGCGCCGGGGAGCTGTTTTTT. Protein product: CASSLGPGTGGAGELFF.

The chain is built from TRBV7-9 and TRBJ1-5; no reliable D call. The germline gives CDR1 SEHNR, CDR2 FQNEAQ (reference sequence). The CDR3 runs 13 residues. V was clipped by 1 base and J by 3 bases, with 4 bases between them. This chain's CDR3 is CASSLDNNQPQHF. CDR3 DNA sequence: TGTGCCAGCAGCTTAGACAACAATCAGCCCCAGCATTTT.

CDR3 DNA: TGTGCCAGCAGTTATCGAAGGGGAGGTCGAGAAAAACTGTTTTTT. This codes for CASSYRRGGREKLFF. This sequence joins TRBV6-5 and TRBJ1-4; possibly TRBD1 for D (5 bases). Trimming took 3 bases from V and 8 from J, leaving 16 bases between them. Per germline, CDR1 MNHEY and CDR2 SVGAGI. The CDR3 is 15 residues long.

This chain links TRBV5-1 with TRBJ2-6, with D perhaps matching TRBD1 or TRBD2 (6 bases each). The CDR3 sequence is 16 residues long. Germline V gives CDR1 SGHRS, CDR2 YFSETQ. V gave up 5 bases and J gave up 3 bases, with 15 bases separating them. CDR3 sequence reads: CASSSPGAVGANVLTF. CDR3 DNA: TGCGCCAGCAGTTCCCCGGGGGCTGTTGGGGCCAACGTCCTGACTTTC.

DNA for the CDR3: TGCGCCAGCAGCTTGGAGGCAGGGGTTTCCTACGAGCAGTACTTC. Translated, it gives CASSLEAGVSYEQYF. The gene calls are TRBV5-1 and TRBJ2-5; TRBD1 might be the D (6 bases). Matching the DNA end better, TRBJ2-7 makes the J call doubtful. CDR3 length equals 15 residues. Germline V gene data show CDR1 as SGHRS and CDR2 as YFSETQ.

This clone has more than one count but fewer than ten. This chain links TRBV6-5 with TRBJ2-3; 8 nucleotides line up with TRBD1. Germline V gene lookup returns CDR1 MNHEY and CDR2 SVGAGI. J gave up 1 base and V 5 bases, and 2 bases lay outside the gene matches. The CDR3 length is 14 residues. The CDR3 region has the DNA TGTGCCAGCAGTGCGACAGGGGGCACAGATACGCAGTATTTT. Protein: CASSATGGTDTQYF.

J is TRBJ2-3 and V is TRBV4-2; 9 bases are shared with TRBD2. V shed 1 base, J shed 4 bases, and the junction held 15 bases outside the gene matches. Germline CDR1 reads LGHNA; CDR2 reads YNFKEQ. The CDR3 totals 19 residues. The chain's CDR3 is CASSQVSGGWESGADTQYF. CDR3 DNA: TGTGCCAGCAGCCAAGTCAGCGGGGGGTGGGAGAGCGGTGCAGATACGCAGTATTTT.

The chain uses TRBV28 and TRBJ1-3; TRBD1 might be the D (5 bases). The V end lost 6 bases, the J end lost 4 bases, and 16 bases lay between the germline ends. The CDR3 contains 15 residues. In germline, CDR1 is MDHEN, CDR2 SYDVKM. For the CDR3, the DNA is TGTGCCAGCAGCTCCGACGGCCAGGGCGGAAACACCATATATTTT. As protein: CASSSDGQGGNTIYF.

The V call is TRBV5-1, the J call TRBJ2-2; 12 bases agree with TRBD1. Germline CDR1 reads SGHRS; CDR2 reads YFSETQ. This CDR3 comprises 14 residues. V was clipped by 4 bases and J by 10 bases; unmatched bases: 5. CDR3 sequence: CASSLGQGASELFF. CDR3 sequence (DNA): TGCGCCAGCAGCCTGGGACAGGGGGCGTCGGAGCTGTTTTTT.

This chain links TRBV4-1 with TRBJ2-7; TRBD2 matches 11 bases. There are 18 residues in the CDR3. V gave up 0 bases and J gave up 3 bases; unmatched junction bases: 10. The germline CDR1 and CDR2 sequences are MGHRA and YSYEKL. The CDR3 here is CASSQEGPGTSGFYEQYF. In DNA, the CDR3 is TGCGCCAGCAGCCAAGAAGGTCCCGGGACTAGCGGCTTCTACGAGCAGTACTTC.

This sequence joins TRBV5-1 and TRBJ2-7; possibly TRBD1 for D (6 bases). Trimming stripped 0 bases from V and 7 bases from J, with 20 bases between. The CDR3 covers 16 residues. CDR1 is SGHRS, CDR2 YFSETQ, per germline. CDR3 nucleotide sequence: TGCGCCAGCAGCTTGGTGGGGGCCGATCCACTGGAAGAGCAGTACTTC. Translated: CASSLVGADPLEEQYF.

The chain couples TRBV5-4 to TRBJ2-1, with unresolved D. CDR3 size: 15 residues. Trimming stripped 0 bases from V and 0 bases from J, with 7 bases between. The germline V gene has CDR1 SGHNT and CDR2 YYREEE (reference sequence). Here the CDR3 DNA reads TGTGCCAGCAGCTTGGGTGAAAGCTCCTACAATGAGCAGTTCTTC. It specifies CASSLGESSYNEQFF.

The rearrangement joins TRBV28 to TRBJ2-3; D gene ambiguous. There are 11 residues in the CDR3. With 6 bases removed from V and 7 bases from J, the gap between germline ends came to 8 bases. Germline V gene lookup returns CDR1 MDHEN and CDR2 SYDVKM. Written as DNA, the CDR3 is TGTGCCAGCAGCAGCTTTCATACGCAGTATTTT. Translating gives CASSSFHTQYF.

V and J are TRBV5-1 and TRBJ1-4; TRBD1 agrees at 7 bases. Per the germline V gene, CDR1 is SGHRS and CDR2 is YFSETQ. CDR3 length: 14 residues. The ends lost 0 bases at V and 7 bases at J; junction bases unmatched: 3. The CDR3 DNA sequence: TGCGCCAGCAGCTTGGGGGACAGCGGTGAAAAACTGTTTTTT. Translation gives CASSLGDSGEKLFF.

The CDR3 protein is CASSLDPGRSDTQYF. The DNA of the CDR3 is TGTGCCAGCAGCTTAGATCCCGGGCGTTCGGATACGCAGTATTTT. This rearrangement joins TRBV7-2 to TRBJ2-3; D ambiguous. The V end was cut by 1 base, the J end by 6 bases, with 14 bases between. The CDR3 covers 15 residues. The germline gives CDR1 SGHTA, CDR2 FQGNSA.

This clone was counted once. This chain links TRBV27 with TRBJ1-5, with TRBD1 as a possible D gene (5 bases). This CDR3 has 13 amino acids. The germline V gene encodes CDR1 MNHEY and CDR2 SMNVEV (reference sequence). V dropped 6 bases and J dropped 6 bases, with 12 bases sitting between them. CDR3 sequence (DNA): TGTGCCAGCAGGGGGCGCCTCGGTCAGCCCCAGCATTTT. Its protein product is CASRGRLGQPQHF.

This chain connects TRBV7-8 to TRBJ2-2; D not certain. CDR1 and CDR2 from the germline V gene are SGHVS and FQNEAQ. This CDR3 is built from 15 residues. Deletions cut 1 base from V and 1 base from J, with 7 bases between. The DNA for the CDR3 is TGTGCCAGCAGCTTAGTTTCCGTGAACACCGGGGAGCTGTTTTTT. Translating gives CASSLVSVNTGELFF.

This clone turned up a few times. The V and J genes are TRBV6-1 and TRBJ1-2; 9 nucleotides match TRBD1. V dropped 1 base and J dropped 4; count of bases not matched to a gene: 4. This CDR3 has 15 residues. The V gene's germline CDR1 is MNHNS and CDR2 SASEGT. The CDR3 spells CASSEVGQGSYGYTF. For the CDR3, the DNA is TGTGCCAGCAGTGAAGTGGGACAGGGAAGCTATGGCTACACCTTC.

This rearrangement joins TRBV11-2 to TRBJ1-1; 9 bases agree with TRBD1. Germline values: CDR1 SGHAT, CDR2 FQNNGV. The ends lost 5 bases at V and 4 bases at J; junction bases unmatched: 8. The CDR3 length is 15 residues. CDR3 DNA sequence: TGTGCCAGCAGCCCGGACAGGGGTCGTTCCACTGAAGCTTTCTTT. It yields the protein CASSPDRGRSTEAFF.

V usage is TRBV29-1 and J usage is TRBJ1-3; D unresolved. Trimming removed 7 bases from V and 0 bases from J, with 10 bases in between. There are 13 residues in the CDR3. CDR1 is SQVTM and CDR2 is ANQGSEA in the germline V gene. CDR3 bases: TGCAGCGGGTTACAAAGCTCTGGAAACACCATATATTTT. Protein product: CSGLQSSGNTIYF.

This chain joins TRBV4-2 and TRBJ2-5, with D perhaps assigned TRBD1 or TRBD2 (6 bases each). Trimming took off 3 bases at V and 5 bases at J, with 19 bases between the two ends. The CDR3 sequence is 16 residues long. The germline gives CDR1 LGHNA, CDR2 YNFKEQ. This chain's CDR3 is CASSQIGGQSPETQYF. DNA for the CDR3: TGTGCCAGCAGCCAGATCGGGGGCCAAAGTCCGGAGACCCAGTACTTC.

CDR3 sequence: CASSTEWRGQETQYF. CDR3 nucleotides: TGTGCCAGCAGCACCGAATGGAGAGGTCAAGAGACCCAGTACTTC. The chain combines TRBV7-6 with TRBJ2-5; D remains ambiguous. The CDR3 is 15 residues long. V was pared by 5 bases and J by 2 bases, with 15 bases between. Germline CDR1 reads SGHVS; CDR2 reads FNYEAQ.

The genes are TRBV9 and TRBJ2-1, with D perhaps TRBD2 (6 bases). V was clipped by 3 bases and J by 9 bases, with 19 bases between them. The CDR3 has 15 amino acids. Germline V gene lookup returns CDR1 SGDLS and CDR2 YYNGEE. The CDR3, as DNA: TGTGCCAGCAGCGCGTCCGGGACTGGCTTTGGTGAGCAGTTCTTC. Translation: CASSASGTGFGEQFF.

This clone showed up just once. Here the CDR3 reads CASSFGQGTDTQYF. Written as DNA, the CDR3 is TGTGCCAGCAGCTTCGGACAGGGTACAGATACGCAGTATTTT. V usage is TRBV7-8 and J usage is TRBJ2-3; 8 nucleotides agree with TRBD1. Germline-derived CDR1 and CDR2 are SGHVS and FQNEAQ. V gave up 3 bases and J gave up 3 bases; unmatched junction bases: 2. The CDR3 extends over 14 amino acids.

The rearrangement uses TRBV19 and TRBJ1-2; 9 bases align to TRBD1. V was pared by 4 bases and J by 6 bases, with 9 bases of the junction left unmatched. The CDR3 length is 15 residues. Per germline, CDR1 LNHDA and CDR2 SQIVND (reference sequence). CDR3 sequence (DNA): TGTGCCAGTAGTACTCCGGACAGGGGTGGCCATGGCTACACCTTC. Its translation: CASSTPDRGGHGYTF.

The CDR3 region has the DNA TGTGCCAGCAGTTACCAGGACAGGGGGCGCGAGCAGTACTTC. Amino acids: CASSYQDRGREQYF. The rearrangement links TRBV6-5 to TRBJ2-7, with TRBD1 matching 11 bases. Looked up from germline, CDR1 is MNHEY and CDR2 is SVGAGI. The trim removed 2 bases at V and 6 bases at J, leaving 3 bases unmatched. The CDR3 is 14 amino acids.

CDR3 residues: CASSELRANTEAFF. CDR3 coding DNA: TGTGCCAGCAGTGAATTACGAGCGAACACTGAAGCTTTCTTT. The chain employs TRBV6-1 and TRBJ1-1; D remains unclear. CDR1 and CDR2 from the germline V gene are MNHNS and SASEGT. V lost 2 bases and J lost 1, with 8 bases in between. The CDR3 runs 14 residues.

The J gene is TRBJ1-4, the V gene TRBV2, with D perhaps TRBD1 (5 bases). Trimming cost V 5 bases and J 3 bases, with 13 bases left between them. The germline CDR1 and CDR2 sequences are SNHLY and FYNNEI. This CDR3 has 15 amino acids. This CDR3 reads CASSTDRGANEKLFF. DNA of the CDR3: TGTGCCAGCAGTACGGACCGGGGGGCTAATGAAAAACTGTTTTTT.

For this clone: At one end the junction does not follow the germline gene, possibly because of a read error. The rearrangement uses TRBV7-2 and TRBJ1-2, with D possibly TRBD1 on 6 matching bases. In germline, CDR1 is SGHTA, CDR2 FQGNSA. The CDR3 totals 12 residues. The CDR3 DNA reads as TGTGCCAGCAGCCCCTCAAGACAGGCCCCCCACTTC. This gives the protein CASSPSRQAPHF.